This T cell receptor (beta chain) was recovered during a study of blood T cell repertoires in COVID-19 (dated by TCRdb to about 2020). A note on the overall study: The collaborator samples originated in the United States, Italy and Spain and spanned the acute and convalescent phases of COVID-19. The material from the prospective study consisted of cDNA or gDNA derived from T cells, B-cell-depleted T cells, or PBMCs. Subjects who had been exposed to COVID-19, were actively infected with it, or had recovered from it provided the deeply sampled blood TCRbeta repertoires that made up the dataset. The sample metadata nearly always contained a de-identified subject ID, COVID-19 status, age in years and sex. Samples came from the ongoing ImmuneRACE study (first 160 participants) plus 1,254 subjects from 6 global collaborators. Where HLA class I and class II types were available, the types were taken from metadata supplied by the sample provider, not from assay-based typing. The repertoires were made available in a free public database intended to serve as a resource for research on the immune response to SARS-CoV-2. Beyond this particular receptor, the publication reports: The quantity of clinical and demographic metadata differed by source and by participant and was supplied without curation.

TCRbeta CDR3 regions were amplified from genomic DNA using the immunoSEQ Assay, a bias-controlled multiplex PCR. In the original analysis: The number of nucleated cells in each sample was estimated by amplification of reference gene primers within the assay. To quantify the absolute abundance of each unique TCRbeta CDR3 rearrangement, sequence reads were collapsed and filtered. For each sample, productive Simpson clonality was calculated by taking the square root of Simpson's diversity index across productive rearrangements. The immuneACCESS repertoire file appears here via TCRdb, limited to in-frame rearrangements. These files lack a portion of the clones; in checked studies, under half of the deficit traces to unresolved V genes, and the cause of the others is not known. The V and J calls and clone size were taken over from that table, and D and trimming were inferred from the DNA. Within this sample are 120,000 to 150,000 clones, with 80% to 90% of them counted one time only. The ten largest clonotypes hold 9.5% to 11% of the sample.

Concerning this clone itself: Its antigen has not been determined. Base qualities are missing; no much larger clone stands one base away.

Reading from cysteine to phenylalanine, the CDR3 counts 13 amino acids. The sequence is cut down to CDR3 DNA, 39 bases in frame from base 1. V is pared back by 5 bases and J by 4 bases, with 11 bases lying between the germline termini. From a lookup of the germline V gene, CDR1 and CDR2 are LGHNT and FRNRAP. The collaborating institutions used their own protocols to collect whole blood in K2EDTA tubes. For TCRbeta analysis, collaborator samples were shipped as frozen whole blood, as isolated PBMCs, or as DNA extracted from either sample type. The rearrangement joined TRBV12-5 to TRBJ1-1; TRBD1 might be the D gene, on 6 matching bases. Material: peripheral blood. The source is a woman of 80 years or more with acute or convalescent COVID-19. The CDR3 reads as follows: CASGTATGTEAFF. The DNA sequence follows: TGTGCTAGTGGTACAGCGACAGGCACTGAAGCTTTCTTT.